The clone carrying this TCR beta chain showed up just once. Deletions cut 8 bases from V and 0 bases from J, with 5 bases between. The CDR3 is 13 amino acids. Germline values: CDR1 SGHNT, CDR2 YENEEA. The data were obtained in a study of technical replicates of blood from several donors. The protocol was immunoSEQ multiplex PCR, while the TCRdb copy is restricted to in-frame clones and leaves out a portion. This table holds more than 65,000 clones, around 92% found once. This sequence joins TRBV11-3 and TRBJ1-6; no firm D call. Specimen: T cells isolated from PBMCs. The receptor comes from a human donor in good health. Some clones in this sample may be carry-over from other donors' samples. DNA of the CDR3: TGTGCCAGCGGCAGCTCCTATAATTCACCCCTCCACTTT. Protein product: CASGSSYNSPLHF.